This T cell receptor (beta chain) is from a study of blood T cell repertoires in COVID-19. Study context: Spain, Italy and the United States supplied samples that represented acute and convalescent COVID-19. PBMCs, B-cell-depleted T cells, or T cells provided the cDNA or gDNA that made up the material.

Per the study methods: Reference gene primer amplification gave estimated nucleated cell counts. TCRdb keeps only in-frame clones here, not all; method: immunoSEQ multiplex PCR. The V and J calls and clone size were taken over from that table, and D and trimming were inferred from the DNA. This sample has around 310,000 clones; around 90% occur once, and the top ten carry 1%. Germline lookup yields CDR1 MNHEY and CDR2 SMNVEV (reference sequence). V was clipped by 2 bases and J by 4 bases; unmatched bases: 6. CDR3 length equals 15 residues. Followed over time, Seattle patients had been enrolled while infection was active.

The sequencing sample was made of peripheral blood. The V and J genes are TRBV27 and TRBJ2-7; TRBD1 matches at 9 bases. The sequence came from a woman between 40 and 55 years old with COVID-19, enrolled during active disease. The CDR3 nucleotides are TGTGCCAGCAGTTTAAGCCGGGACAGGGTATACGAGCAGTACTTC. Translating gives CASSLSRDRVYEQYF.